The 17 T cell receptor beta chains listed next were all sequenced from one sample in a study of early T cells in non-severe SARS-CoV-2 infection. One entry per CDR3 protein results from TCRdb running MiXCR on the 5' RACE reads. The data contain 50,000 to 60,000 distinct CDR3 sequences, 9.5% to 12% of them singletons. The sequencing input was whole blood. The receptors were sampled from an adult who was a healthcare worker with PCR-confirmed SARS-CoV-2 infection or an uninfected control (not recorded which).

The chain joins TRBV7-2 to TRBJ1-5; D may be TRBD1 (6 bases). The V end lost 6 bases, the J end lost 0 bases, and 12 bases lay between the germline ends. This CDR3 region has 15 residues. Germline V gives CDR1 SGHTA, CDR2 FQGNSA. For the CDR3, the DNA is TGTGCCAGCAGTCGGACAGTATATAGCAATCAGCCCCAGCATTTT. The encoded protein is CASSRTVYSNQPQHF.

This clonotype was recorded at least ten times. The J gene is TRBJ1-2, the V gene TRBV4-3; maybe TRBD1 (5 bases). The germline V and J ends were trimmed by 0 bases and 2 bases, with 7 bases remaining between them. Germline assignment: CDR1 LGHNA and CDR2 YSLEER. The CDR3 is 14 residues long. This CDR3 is CASSQDKGNYGYTF. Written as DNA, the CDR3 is TGCGCCAGCAGCCAAGATAAGGGGAACTATGGCTACACCTTC.

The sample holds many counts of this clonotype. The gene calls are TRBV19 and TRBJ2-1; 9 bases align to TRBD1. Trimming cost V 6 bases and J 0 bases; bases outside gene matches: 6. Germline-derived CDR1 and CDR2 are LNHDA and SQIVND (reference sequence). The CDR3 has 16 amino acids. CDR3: CASRGGTGSSYNEQFF. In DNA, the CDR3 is TGTGCCAGTAGGGGGGGGACAGGGAGCTCCTACAATGAGCAGTTCTTC.

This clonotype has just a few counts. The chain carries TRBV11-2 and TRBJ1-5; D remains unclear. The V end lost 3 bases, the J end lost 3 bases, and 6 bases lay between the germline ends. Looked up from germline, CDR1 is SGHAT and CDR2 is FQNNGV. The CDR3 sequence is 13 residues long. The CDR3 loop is CASSFGPNQPQHF. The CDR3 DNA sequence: TGTGCCAGCAGCTTTGGGCCCAATCAGCCCCAGCATTTT.

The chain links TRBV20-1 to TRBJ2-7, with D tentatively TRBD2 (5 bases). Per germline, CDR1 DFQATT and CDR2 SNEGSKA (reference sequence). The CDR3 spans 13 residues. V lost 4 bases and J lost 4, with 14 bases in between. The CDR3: CSAKRGPGYEQYF. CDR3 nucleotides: TGCAGTGCTAAAAGAGGGCCGGGGTACGAGCAGTACTTC.

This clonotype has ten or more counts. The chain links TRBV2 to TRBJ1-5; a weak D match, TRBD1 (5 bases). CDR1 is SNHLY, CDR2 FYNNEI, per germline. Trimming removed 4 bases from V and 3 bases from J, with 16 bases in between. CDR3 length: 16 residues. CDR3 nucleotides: TGTGCCAGCAGTGGGTCGCTGGGGCAGAACAATCAGCCCCAGCATTTT. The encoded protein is CASSGSLGQNNQPQHF.

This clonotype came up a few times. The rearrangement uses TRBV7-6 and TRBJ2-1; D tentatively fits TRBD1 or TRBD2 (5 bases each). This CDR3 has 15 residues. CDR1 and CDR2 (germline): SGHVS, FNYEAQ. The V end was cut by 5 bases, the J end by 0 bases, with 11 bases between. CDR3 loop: CASSIRDRSYNEQFF. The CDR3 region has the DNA TGTGCCAGCAGCATCCGGGACCGCTCCTACAATGAGCAGTTCTTC.

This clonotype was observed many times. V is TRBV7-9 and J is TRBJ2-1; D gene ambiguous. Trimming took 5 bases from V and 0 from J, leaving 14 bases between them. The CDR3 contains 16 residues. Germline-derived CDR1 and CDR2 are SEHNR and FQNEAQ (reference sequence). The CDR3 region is CASSPYLDLSYNEQFF. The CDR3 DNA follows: TGTGCCAGCAGCCCATACCTGGACCTCTCCTACAATGAGCAGTTCTTC.

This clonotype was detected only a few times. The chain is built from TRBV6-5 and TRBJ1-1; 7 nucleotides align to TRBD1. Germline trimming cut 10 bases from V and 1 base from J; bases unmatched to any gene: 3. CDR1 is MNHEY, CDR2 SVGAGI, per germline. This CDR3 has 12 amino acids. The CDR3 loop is CATHRGNTEAFF. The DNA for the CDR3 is TGTGCCACACACAGGGGGAACACTGAAGCTTTCTTT.

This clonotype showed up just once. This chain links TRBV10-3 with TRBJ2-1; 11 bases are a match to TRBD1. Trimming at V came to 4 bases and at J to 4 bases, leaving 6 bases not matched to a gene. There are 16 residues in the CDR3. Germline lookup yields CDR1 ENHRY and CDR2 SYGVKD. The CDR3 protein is CAISGKGQGAYNEQFF. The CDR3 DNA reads TGTGCCATCAGTGGTAAAGGACAGGGGGCGTACAATGAGCAGTTCTTC.

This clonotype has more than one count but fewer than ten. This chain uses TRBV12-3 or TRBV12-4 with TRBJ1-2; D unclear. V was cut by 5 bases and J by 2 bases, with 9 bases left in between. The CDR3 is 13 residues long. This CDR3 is CASSRTPNYGYTF. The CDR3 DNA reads TGTGCCAGCAGTCGGACCCCAAACTATGGCTACACCTTC.

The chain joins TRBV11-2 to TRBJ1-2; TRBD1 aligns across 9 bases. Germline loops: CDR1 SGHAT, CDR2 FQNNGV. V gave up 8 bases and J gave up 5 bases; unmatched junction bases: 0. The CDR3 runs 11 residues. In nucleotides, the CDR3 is TGTGCCAGCGGGACAGGGTATGGCTACACCTTC. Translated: CASGTGYGYTF. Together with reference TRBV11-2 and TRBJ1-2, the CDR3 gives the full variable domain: EAGVAQSPRYKIIEKRQSVAFWCNPISGHATLYWYQQILGQGPKLLIQFQNNGVVDDSQLPKDRFSAERLKGVDSTLKIQPAKLEDSAVYLCASGTGYGYTFGSGTRLTVV.

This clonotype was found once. The CDR3 nucleotides read TGTGCCAGCAGCTTACCCAGGGACACCGGGGAGCTGTTTTTT. It translates to CASSLPRDTGELFF. This sequence joins TRBV11-2 and TRBJ2-2; possible D gene TRBD1, 5 bases. Germline V gene sequence: CDR1 SGHAT, CDR2 FQNNGV. Trimming left V 2 bases short and J 3 bases short, with 7 bases between. This CDR3 region has 14 residues.

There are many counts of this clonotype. CDR3 sequence: CASRPRQGPYYGYTF. The DNA of the CDR3 is TGTGCCAGCAGACCCCGACAGGGGCCGTACTATGGCTACACCTTC. The chain combines TRBV27 with TRBJ1-2; the match to TRBD1 covers 8 bases. There are 15 residues in the CDR3. V shed 6 bases and J 3 bases; nucleotides not matched to a gene: 9. Looked up from germline, CDR1 is MNHEY and CDR2 is SMNVEV (reference sequence).

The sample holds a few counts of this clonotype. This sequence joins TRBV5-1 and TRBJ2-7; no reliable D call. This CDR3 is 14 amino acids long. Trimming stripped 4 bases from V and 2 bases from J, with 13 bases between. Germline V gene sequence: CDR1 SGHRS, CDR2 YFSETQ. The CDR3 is CASSVEQTTYEQYF. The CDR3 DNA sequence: TGCGCCAGCAGCGTCGAGCAGACAACCTACGAGCAGTACTTC.

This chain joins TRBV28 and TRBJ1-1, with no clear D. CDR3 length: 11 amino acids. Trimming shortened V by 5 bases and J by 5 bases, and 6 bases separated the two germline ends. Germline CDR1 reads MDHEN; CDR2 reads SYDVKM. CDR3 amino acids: CASSHRTEAFF. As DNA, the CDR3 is TGTGCCAGCAGTCACCGAACTGAAGCTTTCTTT.

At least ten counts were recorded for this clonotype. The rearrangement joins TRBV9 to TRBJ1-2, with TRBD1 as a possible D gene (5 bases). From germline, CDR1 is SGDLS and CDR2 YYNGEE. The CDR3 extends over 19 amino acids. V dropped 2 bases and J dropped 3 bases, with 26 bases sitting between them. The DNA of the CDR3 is TGTGCCAGCAGCGTTGCTTCCCAGGGTCCCATGGAGGGCTACTATGGCTACACCTTC. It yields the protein CASSVASQGPMEGYYGYTF.